This T cell receptor (beta chain) emerged from a study of graft-versus-host responses after intestinal transplantation. Study context: Induction with anti-thymocyte globulin, then tacrolimus and steroids for 2 to 3 years, was given to all recipients. Study results and limitations: Patients with graft-donor T cell macrochimerism had high graft-versus-host to host-versus-graft clonal ratios in allografts.

Lymphocytes (intraepithelial and lamina propria) were released by processing the graft tissue. As for this clone: Its target is unknown.

CDR1 MDHEN and CDR2 SYDVKM come from the germline V gene. CDR3 length equals 16 residues. TCRdb keeps only in-frame clones here, not all; method: immunoSEQ multiplex PCR. The sample has some 16,000 clones; around 82% are singletons. This receptor was identified in a human patient who received an intestinal transplant, so some T cells may come from the graft donor. The chain combines TRBV28 with TRBJ2-5; TRBD1 aligns across 8 bases. The end of the DNA aligns better with TRBJ2-7, so the J call may be wrong. The sample in question was ileum tissue, obtained 17 days after transplant. The CDR3 spells CASSAIWTGSSYEQYF. The DNA of the CDR3 is TGTGCCAGCAGTGCGATCTGGACAGGGAGCTCCTACGAGCAGTACTTC.